This entry lists 8 T cell receptor beta chains sequenced from one sample in a study of T cell responses to AZD1222 COVID-19 vaccine. Sequencing was performed with immunoSEQ multiplex PCR; in TCRdb, only in-frame clones are kept and a portion is missing. This sample has 150,000 to 200,000 clones, with roughly nine tenths found just once. The sample here was peripheral blood, taken on day 0 of AZD1222 vaccination. The receptors were sampled from an adult in good health.

The chain couples TRBV5-1 to TRBJ2-3; a weak D match, TRBD2 (5 bases). The V gene's germline CDR1 is SGHRS and CDR2 YFSETQ. This CDR3 is built from 15 residues. The V end was cut by 4 bases, the J end by 4 bases, with 16 bases between. The CDR3 DNA is TGCGCCAGCAGCGTATCAGGTGGGAGCCCAGATACGCAGTATTTT. Protein: CASSVSGGSPDTQYF.

The chain uses TRBV4-1 and TRBJ1-2; D ambiguous. Germline values: CDR1 MGHRA, CDR2 YSYEKL. CDR3 length equals 16 residues. Trimming removed 4 bases at V and 0 bases at J, with 15 bases between. In DNA, the CDR3 is TGCGCCAGCAGCCTGACGACCGAGTTAGCTAACTATGGCTACACCTTC. Amino acids: CASSLTTELANYGYTF.

The chain is built from TRBV6-1 and TRBJ2-7; D gene uncertain. The germline V gene encodes CDR1 MNHNS and CDR2 SASEGT. V was trimmed by 1 base and J by 0 bases, leaving 16 bases between them. CDR3 length: 17 residues. CDR3 residues: CASSEGVSFFPSYEQYF. DNA of the CDR3: TGTGCCAGCAGTGAAGGAGTTTCATTCTTCCCCTCCTACGAGCAGTACTTC.

This chain connects TRBV9 to TRBJ1-2, with a weak D call TRBD1 (6 bases). Germline loops: CDR1 SGDLS, CDR2 YYNGEE. The CDR3 sequence is 15 residues long. Trimming removed 2 bases at V and 2 bases at J, with 13 bases between. The CDR3 DNA follows: TGTGCCAGCAGCGTGGGGGGACACCAAAACTATGGCTACACCTTC. Amino acid sequence: CASSVGGHQNYGYTF.

This chain links TRBV7-9 with TRBJ2-2, with D unresolved. Germline loops: CDR1 SEHNR, CDR2 FQNEAQ (reference sequence). This CDR3 comprises 15 residues. Trimming left V 5 bases short and J 2 bases short, with 12 bases between. In DNA form, the CDR3 reads TGTGCCAGCAGCCACCGCACGGGCAACACCGGGGAGCTGTTTTTT. It specifies CASSHRTGNTGELFF.

The genes are TRBV7-9 and TRBJ1-1; D is uncertain. Germline assignment: CDR1 SEHNR and CDR2 FQNEAQ (reference sequence). Deletions cut 1 base from V and 6 bases from J, with 12 bases between. The length of the CDR3 is 14 residues. This CDR3 is CASSLEAGSAEAFF. The CDR3 nucleotides read TGTGCCAGCAGCTTAGAGGCGGGGAGCGCTGAAGCTTTCTTT.

The chain recombines TRBV6-5 with TRBJ2-3; 8 nucleotides match TRBD1. Looked up from germline, CDR1 is MNHEY and CDR2 is SVGAGI. V gave up 8 bases and J gave up 3 bases; unmatched junction bases: 10. CDR3 length: 15 residues. As DNA, the CDR3 is TGTGCCAGCCAACTACAGGGGGTACAGACAGATACGCAGTATTTT. This gives the protein CASQLQGVQTDTQYF.

The genes are TRBV5-1 and TRBJ1-1; D unresolved. V was cut by 0 bases and J by 1 base, with 7 bases left in between. Germline V gives CDR1 SGHRS, CDR2 YFSETQ. The CDR3 covers 14 residues. CDR3 sequence reads: CASSLVGQNTEAFF. Here the CDR3 DNA reads TGCGCCAGCAGCTTGGTTGGGCAGAACACTGAAGCTTTCTTT. The variable domain in full, with the rest retrieved from reference TRBV5-1 and TRBJ1-1, is KAGVTQTPRYLIKTRGQQVTLSCSPISGHRSVSWYQQTPGQGLQFLFEYFSETQRNKGNFPGRFSGRQFSNSRSEMNVSTLELGDSALYLCASSLVGQNTEAFFGQGTRLTVV.